The entry below describes one T cell receptor (beta chain). Its specificity is unknown. For each CDR3 protein, TCRdb gives one entry from its re-call of the 5' RACE reads, without DNA. The sample data list a few hundred thousand distinct CDR3 sequences. The sample originates from a study of T cells expressing NK-cell markers. Study information: The eight sequenced donors comprised seven who were HCMV-seropositive and one who was seronegative.

Study findings and constraints: There were a few donors in whom these clonotypes also led the CD3+CD56-NKG2C+ fraction.

The sample taken for sequencing was blood T cells: a sorted CD56 or NKG2C T cell subset, CD4+ or CD8+ T cells, or bulk PBMC T cells (not recorded which). This sequence was found in a woman in her fifties or sixties in good health.

The CDR3 is CASSYAGGTSPLHF. The chain carries TRBV6-5 and TRBJ1-6; the D call from TCRdb, TRBD1, cannot be confirmed without DNA. The CDR3 sequence is 14 residues long. CDR1 MNHEY and CDR2 SVGAGI come from the germline V gene.